Below, 5 T cell receptor beta chains from the same sample are listed, as sequenced in a study of cytomegalovirus exposure and HLA in healthy donors. Researchers ran the PCR with 60 Vbeta and 13 Jbeta primers. Assay: immunoSEQ multiplex PCR; the TCRdb copy retains only in-frame clones and omits some. This sample has 150,000 to 200,000 clones, with 81% found just once. Sequenced material: PBMCs. Source of these receptors: a woman younger than 30 in good health and CMV-seropositive.

CDR3 amino acids: CASSPLTGRGYTF. The CDR3 DNA follows: TGTGCCAGCAGTCCCCTGACAGGGCGAGGCTACACCTTC. The rearrangement links TRBV28 to TRBJ1-2, with 7 nucleotides matching TRBD1. Looked up from germline, CDR1 is MDHEN and CDR2 is SYDVKM. V was clipped by 5 bases and J by 8 bases; unmatched bases: 8. The CDR3 length is 13 residues.

This chain uses TRBV25-1 with TRBJ1-6, with D perhaps TRBD1 (5 bases). This CDR3 contains 16 residues. In germline, CDR1 is MGHDK, CDR2 SYGVNS. Trimming pared 6 bases from V and 0 bases from J, leaving 12 bases between. CDR3 DNA sequence: TGTGCCAGCAGAGGGACTTTTGGCTCCTATAATTCACCCCTCCACTTT. Translating it yields CASRGTFGSYNSPLHF.

The chain recombines TRBV11-2 with TRBJ2-5, with a tentative D call TRBD2 (6 bases). Germline lookup yields CDR1 SGHAT and CDR2 FQNNGV. V lost 5 bases, J lost 2 bases, and 18 bases lay in between. The CDR3 is 16 residues long. CDR3 in DNA: TGTGCCAGCAGCACCCGCGGACTAACACTACAAGAGACCCAGTACTTC. Amino acids: CASSTRGLTLQETQYF.

CDR3 coding DNA: TGTGCCATCAGAGGACCCACGGGAGGCTACACCTTC. Its translation: CAIRGPTGGYTF. This sequence joins TRBV10-3 and TRBJ1-2; D not resolved. The CDR3 totals 12 residues. Deletions cut 6 bases from V and 8 bases from J, with 13 bases between. Germline lookup yields CDR1 ENHRY and CDR2 SYGVKD.

CDR3 sequence (DNA): TGTGCCAGCAACGAAAACAGGGGGGACACAGATACGCAGTATTTT. Protein product: CASNENRGDTDTQYF. The chain couples TRBV2 to TRBJ2-3; 8 bases are a match to TRBD1. The CDR3 contains 15 residues. Germline values: CDR1 SNHLY, CDR2 FYNNEI. J lost 2 bases, V lost 7 bases, and 8 bases had no gene match.